This T cell receptor (beta chain) came from a study of T cells in Graves' hyperthyroidism and ophthalmopathy (dated 2019 in TCRdb). With regard to the full study: Peripheral blood was collected at initial diagnosis, before any treatment. A discovery cohort of around 98 patients, 43 with Graves' ophthalmopathy and about 58 with stable Graves' hyperthyroidism, was used to find distinguishing TCR V-J signatures. The 95 to 100 discovery patients were randomly divided into training and test sets at a 7:3 ratio. The paper reports TCR Vbeta CDR3 sequencing of 130 to 150 peripheral blood samples: 43 ophthalmopathy, under 85 hyperthyroidism and around 17 progressor patients. In six Graves' hyperthyroidism patients, the study also compared T-cell repertoires from thyroid tissue with T-cell repertoires from blood. Prospective prediction of ophthalmopathy was tested in an independent validation cohort consisting of some 18 hyperthyroidism patients and around 16 patients who later progressed to ophthalmopathy. After sampling, hyperthyroidism patients received methimazole starting at 30 mg daily, and ophthalmopathy patients received high-dose intravenous methylprednisolone. The investigation overall reported the following: During validation, the model predicted progression to ophthalmopathy a median of about 5.9 months ahead of onset, with around 70% sensitivity and 72% to 80% specificity. Blood samples also contained most of the expanded thyroid clonotypes (frequency above 0.001), which suggests that blood repertoires may reflect thyroid immune responses. Sample size was not statistically predetermined, and blinding of investigators to group allocation was not performed. In cross-validation, a model built on a 13 V-J signature told ophthalmopathy apart from stable hyperthyroidism with 87.88% sensitivity and approximately 81% specificity, and in testing the same model reached 80%/75%.

This clonotype has ten or more counts. Its specific antigen is unknown. No much larger clonotype is one base removed from it; base qualities were not supplied. Moderately to severely active disease, a Clinical Activity Score of at least 3, a NOSPECS grade of at least 4, and a duration under 3 months were present in ophthalmopathy patients. The study excluded patients with uncontrolled infections, other autoimmune diseases, pregnancy or lactation. Diagnoses relied on clinical symptoms, serum thyroxine and TRAb, thyroid ultrasound and orbital computed tomography. Ficoll-Paque density gradient centrifugation was used to isolate PBMCs from around 9.1 ml of fresh peripheral blood. Total RNA was extracted with Trizol reagent, and quality was checked on an Agilent 2100 Bioanalyzer. The TCR beta CDR3 regions were amplified from the RNA transcripts. The first round of RT-PCR for the TCR CDR3 was performed with the HTBI primer set and the Qiagen OneStep RT-PCR kit. Libraries were constructed in a second round of multiplex PCR, after which size selection and purification were carried out. Libraries were sequenced paired-end with 100 bp reads on an Illumina HiSeq2000. The authors' analysis ran thus. SOAPnuke was used to process the raw data, removing reads that contained adapters or uncalled bases, had a mean Phred below 15, or lacked an exact match to the constant primer or identifier. COPE v1.2.5 was used to merge the high-quality paired reads, and each unique nucleotide sequence was defined as a clonotype. Clonotypes were aligned to IMGT TRBV, TRBD and TRBJ reference segments using MiTCR v1.1. Analysis was restricted to V-J combinations with a frequency above 0.0001, which covered 99% to 99.2% of repertoires. The TCS score was defined as the ratio of F50 (clonal expansion) to E x V (chaos), calculated using BLOSUM62-based TCRdist between CDR3 peptides within each V-J. Welch's t-statistics and random forest reduced 450 to 600 V-J features to some 14, which were used in a naive Bayes classifier (R e1071). Using fastp at Q25 and MiXCR, TCRdb reprocessed the public reads and kept productive beta chains. Each CDR3 protein gets just one entry, which takes the most common genes and DNA from the rows behind it. TCRdb, rather than the study authors, made the V and J calls. The sample includes fewer than 650,000 distinct CDR3 sequences, with approximately 15% observed a single time. The ten largest make up 7% to 9% of the sample.

V is shortened by 5 bases, J by 0 bases, and the region joining them spans 10 bases. The CDR3 runs 14 residues from the cysteine to the phenylalanine. Kept here is only the CDR3 DNA, which spans 42 bases and is read in frame from base 1. CDR1 and CDR2, per the germline V gene (reference sequence), are MNHEY and SMNVEV. The receptor chain draws on TRBV27 and TRBJ1-2; the D gene is unclear. This clonotype was sampled from a woman between 18 and 29 years old with Graves' ophthalmopathy. The sequencing sample was made of blood. The nucleotide sequence reads as follows: TGTGCCAGCAGTCCCCGGATCGCTAACTATGGCTACACCTTC. The encoded protein is CASSPRIANYGYTF.